Given below is one T cell receptor beta chain in context. Antigen unknown. The sample belongs to a study of shared clonotypes between healthy human individuals. Study as a whole: There were three CD4 naive, three CD4 memory, two CD8 naive and one CD8 memory plates per donor. Study outcomes and limitations: What naive subsets generally showed was a larger estimated richness than memory subsets showed. Represented genetic and exposure-history diversity was restricted by having few donors.

From germline, CDR1 is SGHRS and CDR2 YFSETQ. The CDR3 extends over 14 amino acids. Clones were read by immunoSEQ multiplex PCR, and TCRdb kept only the in-frame ones, dropping some. This table holds a few hundred thousand clones, 95% to 98% found once. This receptor was obtained from a woman in her twenties or thirties in good health. The sample taken for sequencing was naive CD4+ T cells sorted from blood. Subset in this sample: CD45RA+ positively selected. The chain carries TRBV5-1 and TRBJ2-5; 10 nucleotides match TRBD1. The J call may not be correct, given that the DNA end is closer to TRBJ2-7. CDR3 sequence: CASSFGTGEDEQYF. Here the CDR3 DNA reads TGCGCCAGCAGCTTTGGGACAGGGGAGGACGAGCAGTACTTC.